This T cell receptor beta chain appears in the sequencing data of a study of T cell responses to AZD1222 COVID-19 vaccine. This table comes from immunoSEQ multiplex PCR, and its TCRdb copy is limited to in-frame clones, with some not included. The profile shows about 110,000 clones, about 90% of them singletons. V was trimmed by 3 bases and J by 1 base, leaving 12 bases between them. The length of the CDR3 is 16 residues. Looked up from germline, CDR1 is SEHNR and CDR2 is FQNEAQ (reference sequence). Findings and caveats of the study: Two doses of AZD1222 preceded a rise in Spike-specific TCR breadth and depth. Only after the peak T cell response were repertoires sampled. Vaccine-related CD4 TCRs covered spike, predominating at 160-218 and 743-854. Donors were largely white British and mainly female; clonal diversity was possibly underestimated.

With regard to this clone: The antigen is unknown.

Sequenced here: peripheral blood, sampled on day 0 of AZD1222 vaccination. The origin of this receptor is an adult in good health. The rearrangement links TRBV7-9 to TRBJ2-2; no firm D call. CDR3 in DNA: TGTGCCAGCAGCTTCTTTCTCGGCAAGAACACCGGGGAGCTGTTTTTT. Translated, it gives CASSFFLGKNTGELFF. The whole variable domain, filled in from reference TRBV7-9 and TRBJ2-2, reads DTGVSQNPRHKITKRGQNVTFRCDPISEHNRLYWYRQTLGQGPEFLTYFQNEAQLEKSRLLSDRFSAERPKGSFSTLEIQRTEQGDSAMYLCASSFFLGKNTGELFFGEGSRLTVL.